One T cell receptor beta chain is described in this entry. Its target is not known. Since all of the isolated RNA was reverse transcribed, expressed TCRB transcripts were what got sequenced. Assay: immunoSEQ multiplex PCR; the TCRdb copy retains only in-frame clones and omits some. The table lists approximately 27,000 clones, 49% of them singletons. This sample is drawn from a study of beta chain features in type 1 diabetes. Overall study findings and caveats: TCRB CDR3s were moderately but significantly shorter in Type 1 diabetes patients in all four CD4+ subsets.

Sequencing used stem cell memory CD4+ T cells from blood. This clonotype was obtained from a man aged 25-45 years with type 1 diabetes.

Here the CDR3 reads CATNTLNTEAFF. As DNA, the CDR3 is TGTGCCACAAACACGTTGAACACTGAAGCTTTCTTT. V is TRBV2 and J is TRBJ1-1, with no clear D. This CDR3 region has 12 residues. V was pared by 10 bases and J by 0 bases, with 9 bases between. Germline values: CDR1 SNHLY, CDR2 FYNNEI. Variable domain in full (rest from reference TRBV2 and TRBJ1-1): EPEVTQTPSHQVTQMGQEVILRCVPISNHLYFYWYRQILGQKVEFLVSFYNNEISEKSEIFDDQFSVERPDGSNFTLKIRSTKLEDSAMYFCATNTLNTEAFFGQGTRLTVV.